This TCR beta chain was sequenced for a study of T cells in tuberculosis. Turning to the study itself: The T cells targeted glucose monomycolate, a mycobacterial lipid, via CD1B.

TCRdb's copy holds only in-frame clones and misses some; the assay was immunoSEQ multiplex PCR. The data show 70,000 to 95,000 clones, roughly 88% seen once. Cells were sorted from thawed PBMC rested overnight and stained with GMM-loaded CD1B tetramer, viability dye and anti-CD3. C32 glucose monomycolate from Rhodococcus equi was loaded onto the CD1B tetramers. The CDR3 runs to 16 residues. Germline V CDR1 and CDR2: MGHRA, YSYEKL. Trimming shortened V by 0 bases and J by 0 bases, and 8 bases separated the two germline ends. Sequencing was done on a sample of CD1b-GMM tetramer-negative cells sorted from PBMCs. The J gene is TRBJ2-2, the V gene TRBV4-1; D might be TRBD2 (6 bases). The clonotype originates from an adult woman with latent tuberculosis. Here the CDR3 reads CASSQEGGANTGELFF. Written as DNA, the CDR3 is TGCGCCAGCAGCCAAGAAGGAGGGGCGAACACCGGGGAGCTGTTTTTT.